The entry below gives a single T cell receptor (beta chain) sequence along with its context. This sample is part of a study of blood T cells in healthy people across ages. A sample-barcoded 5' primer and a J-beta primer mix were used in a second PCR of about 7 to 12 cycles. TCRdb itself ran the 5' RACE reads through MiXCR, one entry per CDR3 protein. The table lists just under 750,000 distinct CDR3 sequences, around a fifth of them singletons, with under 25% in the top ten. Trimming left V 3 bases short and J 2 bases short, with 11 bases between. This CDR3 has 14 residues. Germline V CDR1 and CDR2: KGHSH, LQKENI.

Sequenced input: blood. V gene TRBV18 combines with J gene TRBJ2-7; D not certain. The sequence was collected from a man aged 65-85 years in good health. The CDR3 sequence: CASSPTTAAYEQYF. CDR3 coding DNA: TGTGCCAGCTCACCCACGACTGCTGCCTACGAGCAGTACTTC.